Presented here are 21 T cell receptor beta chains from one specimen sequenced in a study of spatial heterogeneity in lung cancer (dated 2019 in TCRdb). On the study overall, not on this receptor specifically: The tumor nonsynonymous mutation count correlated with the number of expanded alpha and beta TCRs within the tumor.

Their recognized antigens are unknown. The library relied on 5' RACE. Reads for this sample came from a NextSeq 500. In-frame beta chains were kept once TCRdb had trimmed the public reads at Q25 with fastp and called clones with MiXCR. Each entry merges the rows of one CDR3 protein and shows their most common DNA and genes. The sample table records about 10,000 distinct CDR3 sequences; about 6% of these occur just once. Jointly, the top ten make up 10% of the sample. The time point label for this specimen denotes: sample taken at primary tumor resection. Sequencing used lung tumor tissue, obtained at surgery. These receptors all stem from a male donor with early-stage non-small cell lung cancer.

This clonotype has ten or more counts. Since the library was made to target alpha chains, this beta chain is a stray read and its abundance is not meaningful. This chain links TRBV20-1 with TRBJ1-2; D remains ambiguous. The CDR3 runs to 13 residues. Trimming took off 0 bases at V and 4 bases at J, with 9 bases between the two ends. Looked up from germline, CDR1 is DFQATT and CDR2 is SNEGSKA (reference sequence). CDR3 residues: CSARDPRSYGYTF. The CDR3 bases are TGCAGTGCTAGAGATCCCCGGTCCTATGGCTACACCTTC.

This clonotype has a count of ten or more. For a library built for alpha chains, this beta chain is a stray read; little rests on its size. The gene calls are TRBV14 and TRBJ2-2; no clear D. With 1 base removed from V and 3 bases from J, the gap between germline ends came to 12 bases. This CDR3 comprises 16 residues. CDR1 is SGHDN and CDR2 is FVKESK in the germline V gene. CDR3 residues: CASSQARQDYTGELFF. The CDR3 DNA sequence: TGTGCCAGCAGCCAAGCACGCCAGGATTACACCGGGGAGCTGTTTTTT.

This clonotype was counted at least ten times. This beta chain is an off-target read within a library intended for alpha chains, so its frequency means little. The CDR3 loop reads CSVVAWSGTEQFF. The CDR3 nucleotides are TGCAGCGTTGTCGCTTGGTCGGGCACTGAGCAGTTCTTC. This chain connects TRBV29-1 to TRBJ2-1; no clear D. V lost 4 bases to trimming and J lost 9 bases, with 16 bases between them. The CDR3 contains 13 residues. Germline CDR1 and CDR2: SQVTM and ANQGSEA.

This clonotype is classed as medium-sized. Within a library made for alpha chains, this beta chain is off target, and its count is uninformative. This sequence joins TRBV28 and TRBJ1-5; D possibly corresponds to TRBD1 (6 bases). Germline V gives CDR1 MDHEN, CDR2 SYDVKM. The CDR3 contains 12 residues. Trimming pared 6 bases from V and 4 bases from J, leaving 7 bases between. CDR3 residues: CASRTGNQPQHF. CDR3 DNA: TGTGCCAGCAGAACAGGGAATCAGCCCCAGCATTTT.

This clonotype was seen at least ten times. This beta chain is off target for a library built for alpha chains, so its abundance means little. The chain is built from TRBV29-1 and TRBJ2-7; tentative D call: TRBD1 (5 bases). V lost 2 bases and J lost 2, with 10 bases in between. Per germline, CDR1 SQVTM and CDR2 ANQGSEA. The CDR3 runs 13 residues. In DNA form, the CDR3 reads TGCAGCGTTGAACCTACAGGTGCCTACGAGCAGTACTTC. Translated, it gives CSVEPTGAYEQYF.

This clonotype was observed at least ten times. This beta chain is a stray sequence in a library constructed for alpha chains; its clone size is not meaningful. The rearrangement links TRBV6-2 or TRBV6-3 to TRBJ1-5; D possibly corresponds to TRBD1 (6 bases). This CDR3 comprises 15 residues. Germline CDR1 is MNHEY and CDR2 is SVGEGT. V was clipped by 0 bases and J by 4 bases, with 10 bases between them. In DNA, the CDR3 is TGTGCCAGCAGTTACTCAACAGGGAGGAATCAGCCCCAGCATTTT. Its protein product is CASSYSTGRNQPQHF.

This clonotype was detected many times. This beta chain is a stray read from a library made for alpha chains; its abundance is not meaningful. DNA for the CDR3: TGCAGTGCTAGAGTGACAGGGAAATTTGTCGAGACCCAGTACTTC. It encodes CSARVTGKFVETQYF. The chain employs TRBV20-1 and TRBJ2-5, with TRBD1 identical over 7 bases. V was clipped by 1 base and J by 5 bases; unmatched bases: 10. Per germline, CDR1 DFQATT and CDR2 SNEGSKA (reference sequence). The CDR3 has 15 residues.

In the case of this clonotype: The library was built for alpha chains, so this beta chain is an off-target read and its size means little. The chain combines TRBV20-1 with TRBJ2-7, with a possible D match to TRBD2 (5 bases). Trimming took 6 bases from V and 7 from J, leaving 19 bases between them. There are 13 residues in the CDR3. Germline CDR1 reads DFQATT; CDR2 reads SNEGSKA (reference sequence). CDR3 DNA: TGCAGTGCAGGTCGGGATAATATCGGGGAGCAGTACTTC. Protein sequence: CSAGRDNIGEQYF.

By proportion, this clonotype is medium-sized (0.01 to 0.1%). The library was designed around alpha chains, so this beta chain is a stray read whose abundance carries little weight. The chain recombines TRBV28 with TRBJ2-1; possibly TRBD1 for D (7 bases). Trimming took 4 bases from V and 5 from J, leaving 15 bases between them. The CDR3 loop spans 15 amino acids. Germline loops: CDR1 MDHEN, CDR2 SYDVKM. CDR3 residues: CASSWRGTANNEQFF. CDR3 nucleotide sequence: TGTGCCAGCAGTTGGAGGGGGACAGCGAACAATGAGCAGTTCTTC.

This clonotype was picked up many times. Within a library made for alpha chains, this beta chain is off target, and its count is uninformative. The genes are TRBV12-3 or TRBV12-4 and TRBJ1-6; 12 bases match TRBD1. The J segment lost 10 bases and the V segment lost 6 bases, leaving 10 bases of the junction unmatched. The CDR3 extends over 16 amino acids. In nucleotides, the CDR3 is TGTGCCAGCAGGGGACAGGGGGCGGCGGAAAACTCACCCCTCCACTTT. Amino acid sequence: CASRGQGAAENSPLHF.

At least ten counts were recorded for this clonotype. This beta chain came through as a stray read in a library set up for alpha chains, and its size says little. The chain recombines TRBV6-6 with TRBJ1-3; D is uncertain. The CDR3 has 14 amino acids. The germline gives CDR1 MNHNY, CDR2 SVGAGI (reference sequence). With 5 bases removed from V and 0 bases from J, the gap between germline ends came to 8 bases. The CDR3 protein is CASSRGLSGNTIYF. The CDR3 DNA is TGTGCCAGCAGTCGCGGACTCTCTGGAAACACCATATATTTT.

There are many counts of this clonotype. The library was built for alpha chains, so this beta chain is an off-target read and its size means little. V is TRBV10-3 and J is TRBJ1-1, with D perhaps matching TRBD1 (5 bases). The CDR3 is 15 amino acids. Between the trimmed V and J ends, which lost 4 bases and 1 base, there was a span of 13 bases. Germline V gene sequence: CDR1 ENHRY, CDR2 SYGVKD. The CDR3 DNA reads TGTGCCATCAGTGTAGAGGGACCCGAGAACACTGAAGCTTTCTTT. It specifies CAISVEGPENTEAFF.

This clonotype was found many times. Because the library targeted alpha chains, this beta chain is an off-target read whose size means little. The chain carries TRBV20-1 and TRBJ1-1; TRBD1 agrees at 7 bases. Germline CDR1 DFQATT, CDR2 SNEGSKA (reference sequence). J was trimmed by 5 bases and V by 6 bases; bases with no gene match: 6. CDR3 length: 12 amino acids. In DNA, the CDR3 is TGCAGTGCAGAAACACAGGGGACTGAAGCTTTCTTT. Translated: CSAETQGTEAFF.

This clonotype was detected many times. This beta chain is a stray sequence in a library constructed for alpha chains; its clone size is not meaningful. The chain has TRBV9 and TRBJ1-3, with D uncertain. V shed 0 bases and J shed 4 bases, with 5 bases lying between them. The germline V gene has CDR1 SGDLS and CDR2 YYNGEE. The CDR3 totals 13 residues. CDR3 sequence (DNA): TGTGCCAGCAGCGTAGATGGAGGAAACACCATATATTTT. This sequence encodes CASSVDGGNTIYF.

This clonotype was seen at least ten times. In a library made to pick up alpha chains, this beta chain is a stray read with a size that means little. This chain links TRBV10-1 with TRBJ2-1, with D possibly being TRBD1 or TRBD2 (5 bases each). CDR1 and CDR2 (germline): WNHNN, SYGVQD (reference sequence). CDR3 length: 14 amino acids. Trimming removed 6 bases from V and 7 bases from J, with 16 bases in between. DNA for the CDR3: TGCGCCAGCAGCGGGACGGTAAGGGAGAATGAGCAGTTCTTC. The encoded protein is CASSGTVRENEQFF.

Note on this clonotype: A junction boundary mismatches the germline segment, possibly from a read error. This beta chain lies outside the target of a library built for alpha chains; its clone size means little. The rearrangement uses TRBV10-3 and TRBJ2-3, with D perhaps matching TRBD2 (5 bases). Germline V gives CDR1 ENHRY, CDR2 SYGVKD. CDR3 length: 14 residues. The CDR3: CAILSGVSTDTQFF. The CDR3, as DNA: TGTGCCATCCTCTCCGGGGTAAGCACAGATACGCAGTTTTTT.

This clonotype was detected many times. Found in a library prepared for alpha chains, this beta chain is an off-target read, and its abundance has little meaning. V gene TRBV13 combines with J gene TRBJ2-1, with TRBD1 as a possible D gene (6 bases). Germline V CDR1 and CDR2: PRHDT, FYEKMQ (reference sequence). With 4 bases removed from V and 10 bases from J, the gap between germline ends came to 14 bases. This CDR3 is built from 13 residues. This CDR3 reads CASSSLQGREQFF. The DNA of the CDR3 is TGTGCCAGCAGCTCGTTACAGGGCAGAGAGCAGTTCTTC.

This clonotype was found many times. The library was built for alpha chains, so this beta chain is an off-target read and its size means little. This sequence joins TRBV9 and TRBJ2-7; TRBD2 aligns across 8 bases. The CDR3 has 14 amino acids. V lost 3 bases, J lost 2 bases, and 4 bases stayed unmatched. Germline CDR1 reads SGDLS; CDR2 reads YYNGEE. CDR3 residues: CASSETSVAYEQYF. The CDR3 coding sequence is TGTGCCAGCAGCGAGACTAGCGTTGCCTACGAGCAGTACTTC.

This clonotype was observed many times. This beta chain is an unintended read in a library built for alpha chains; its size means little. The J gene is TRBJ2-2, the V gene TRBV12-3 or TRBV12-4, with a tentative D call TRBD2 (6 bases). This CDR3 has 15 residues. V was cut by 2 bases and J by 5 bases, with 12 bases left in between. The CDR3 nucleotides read TGTGCCAGCAGTTTAAGGGGCGCGGGGACCGGGGAGCTGTTTTTT. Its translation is CASSLRGAGTGELFF.

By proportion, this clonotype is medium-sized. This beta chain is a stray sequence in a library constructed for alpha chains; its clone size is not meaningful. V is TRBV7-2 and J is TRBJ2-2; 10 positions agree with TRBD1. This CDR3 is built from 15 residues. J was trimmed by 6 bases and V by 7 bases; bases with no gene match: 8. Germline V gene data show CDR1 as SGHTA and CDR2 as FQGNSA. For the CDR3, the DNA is TGTGCCAGCACCTCCGGGACAGGGGTATCCGGGGAGCTGTTTTTT. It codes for CASTSGTGVSGELFF.

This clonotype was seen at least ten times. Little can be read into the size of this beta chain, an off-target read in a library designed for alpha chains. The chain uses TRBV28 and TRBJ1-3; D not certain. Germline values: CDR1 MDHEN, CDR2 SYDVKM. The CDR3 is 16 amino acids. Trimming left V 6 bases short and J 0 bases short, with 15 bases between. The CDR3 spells CASRGKASSSGNTIYF. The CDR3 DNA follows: TGTGCCAGCAGGGGTAAGGCCAGCAGCTCTGGAAACACCATATATTTT.